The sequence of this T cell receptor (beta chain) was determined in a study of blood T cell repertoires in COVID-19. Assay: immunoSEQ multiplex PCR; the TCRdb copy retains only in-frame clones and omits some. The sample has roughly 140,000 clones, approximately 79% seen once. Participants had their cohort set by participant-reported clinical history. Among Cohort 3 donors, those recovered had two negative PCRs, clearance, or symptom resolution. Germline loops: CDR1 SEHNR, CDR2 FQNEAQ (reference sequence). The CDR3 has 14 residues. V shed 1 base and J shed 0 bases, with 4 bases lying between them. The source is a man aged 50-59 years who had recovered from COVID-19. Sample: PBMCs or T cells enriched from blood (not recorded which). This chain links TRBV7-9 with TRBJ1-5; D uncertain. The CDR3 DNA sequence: TGTGCCAGCAGCTTAGGCTATAGCAATCAGCCCCAGCATTTT. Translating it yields CASSLGYSNQPQHF.